A selection of T cell receptor beta chains follows, all from one sample in a study of blood T cell repertoires in COVID-19. Some clones are missing from TCRdb's copy, which holds only in-frame ones; the method was immunoSEQ multiplex PCR. The sample yields about 270,000 clones, approximately 88% seen once. The sequenced sample consisted of peripheral blood. Receptors were obtained from a human donor with COVID-19, enrolled during active disease. The donor label of this sample is uncertain. The CDR3 runs from the conserved cysteine through the conserved F or W. The D gene is left open where the match is weak. Size is omitted from some rows. Given values are once, few, many or a class for expanded clones.

>-|TRBJ1-3|TRBV6-5|-
CASTPRAPGGDTIYF
TGTGCCAGCACCCCTAGGGCGCCCGGGGGGGACACCATATATTTT
>-|TRBJ1-5|TRBV3-1/TRBV3-2|-
CASSQDLIQNQPQHF
TGTGCCAGCAGCCAAGATTTGATACAGAATCAGCCCCAGCATTTT
>-|TRBJ2-7|TRBV19|-
CASSIGRGSYEQYF
TGTGCCAGTAGTATAGGGCGGGGATCCTACGAGCAGTACTTC
>-|TRBJ2-7|TRBV7-3|-
CASSLTPGAYHEQYF
TGTGCCAGCAGCTTAACTCCAGGGGCGTACCACGAGCAGTACTTC
>-|TRBJ2-1|TRBV5-1|TRBD1
CASSEEGQGAGNEQFF
TGCGCCAGCAGCGAGGAGGGGCAGGGGGCCGGCAATGAGCAGTTCTTC
>-|TRBJ2-7|TRBV28|-
CASSIPERAVEQYF
TGTGCCAGCAGTATCCCAGAGAGGGCGGTCGAGCAGTACTTC
>-|TRBJ1-1|TRBV6-6|-
CASSYSQGRAEAFF
TGTGCCAGCAGTTACTCTCAGGGAAGGGCTGAAGCTTTCTTT
>-|TRBJ2-5|TRBV7-2|TRBD2
CASSPTLAGGSETQYF
TGTGCCAGCAGCCCAACCTTAGCGGGAGGTTCGGAGACCCAGTACTTC
>-|TRBJ2-1|TRBV5-1|-
CASSSWGDNEQFF
TGCGCCAGCAGCTCATGGGGGGACAATGAGCAGTTCTTC
>-|TRBJ2-4|TRBV15|TRBD2
CATSRGTSGSTDIQYF
TGTGCCACCAGCAGGGGGACTAGCGGGAGTACGGACATTCAGTACTTC
>-|TRBJ2-2|TRBV5-1|TRBD1
CASTRGSGTGELFF
TGCGCCAGCACCAGGGGGTCGGGCACCGGGGAGCTGTTTTTT
>once|TRBJ2-4|TRBV9|-
CASSDPGGNGNIQYF
TGTGCCAGCAGCGACCCGGGCGGGAATGGAAACATTCAGTACTTC
>-|TRBJ2-1|TRBV9|TRBD2
CASSVWSSGSGEQFF
TGTGCCAGCAGCGTTTGGAGTAGCGGGAGTGGTGAGCAGTTCTTC